Shown below are 9 T cell receptor beta chains from a single sample sequenced in a study of control samples from healthy donors and cancer patients. Sequenced by immunoSEQ multiplex PCR; TCRdb stores in-frame clones only, minus some. The repertoire has roughly 100,000 clones, roughly 90% of them found once; the top ten carry less than 3.5%. Sequencing input: blood. Receptors originate from a human donor in good health. The donor label of this sample is uncertain.

The chain uses TRBV9 and TRBJ2-1, with TRBD1 matching over 7 bases. This CDR3 has 12 amino acids. Germline V CDR1 and CDR2: SGDLS, YYNGEE. The ends lost 3 bases at V and 9 bases at J; junction bases unmatched: 3. CDR3 protein: CASSAYRGEQFF. CDR3 nucleotides: TGTGCCAGCAGCGCCTACAGGGGTGAGCAGTTCTTC.

A single count supports this clone. The V gene is TRBV3-1 (or the pseudogene TRBV3-2), the J gene TRBJ2-3; perhaps TRBD1 as D (6 bases). This CDR3 spans 13 amino acids. V was trimmed by 1 base and J by 6 bases, leaving 8 bases between them. CDR1 is LGHDT, CDR2 YNNKEL, per germline (reference sequence). For the CDR3, the DNA is TGTGCCAGCAGCCAAGTCAGGGGTGATACGCAGTATTTT. It translates to CASSQVRGDTQYF.

The rearrangement uses TRBV6-5 and TRBJ1-3, with 8 bases identical to TRBD1. V shed 6 bases, J shed 3 bases, and the junction held 7 bases outside the gene matches. The germline V gene has CDR1 MNHEY and CDR2 SVGAGI. The CDR3 length is 15 residues. CDR3 amino acids: CASSPGGLGGNTIYF. DNA for the CDR3: TGTGCCAGCAGCCCAGGGGGCCTCGGTGGAAACACCATATATTTT.

The chain carries TRBV7-9 and TRBJ1-1; D is uncertain. Per germline, CDR1 SEHNR and CDR2 FQNEAQ (reference sequence). The CDR3 length is 12 residues. The V end lost 5 bases, the J end lost 2 bases, and 6 bases lay between the germline ends. CDR3 DNA: TGTGCCAGCAGCCATGCTAACACTGAAGCTTTCTTT. Its translation is CASSHANTEAFF.

The V and J genes are TRBV2 and TRBJ2-7; D is perhaps TRBD1 or TRBD2 (5 bases each). The CDR3 spans 16 residues. Germline V gene data show CDR1 as SNHLY and CDR2 as FYNNEI. V lost 7 bases and J 2 bases, leaving 21 bases between the germline ends. The CDR3 loop reads CASTLNGVQGTYEQYF. CDR3 in DNA: TGTGCCAGCACCCTTAACGGGGTGCAGGGCACCTACGAGCAGTACTTC.

The chain links TRBV10-1 to TRBJ1-1; unclear D gene. The germline gives CDR1 WNHNN, CDR2 SYGVQD (reference sequence). The V end was cut by 7 bases, the J end by 1 base, with 13 bases between. The CDR3 is 14 residues long. CDR3 nucleotides: TGCGCCAGCATATTTCTTCGAGGGAACACTGAAGCTTTCTTT. This gives the protein CASIFLRGNTEAFF.

This clone showed up just once. The rearrangement links TRBV6-6 to TRBJ2-1; D gene ambiguous. This CDR3 spans 13 amino acids. V lost 1 base, J lost 7 bases, and 8 bases lay in between. Germline V lookup: CDR1 MNHNY, CDR2 SVGAGI (reference sequence). The CDR3 DNA sequence: TGTGCCAGCAGTTACTGGGGTACAAATGAGCAGTTCTTC. Translated, it gives CASSYWGTNEQFF.

The V gene is TRBV19, the J gene TRBJ1-1; unclear D gene. In germline, CDR1 is LNHDA, CDR2 SQIVND (reference sequence). Deletions cut 2 bases from V and 3 bases from J, with 10 bases between. This CDR3 region has 14 residues. DNA of the CDR3: TGTGCCAGTAGTATACGGGGAAGGGACACTGAAGCTTTCTTT. Protein sequence: CASSIRGRDTEAFF.

The chain combines TRBV9 with TRBJ1-1; D is perhaps TRBD1 (6 bases). The CDR3 extends over 14 amino acids. Germline V gene data show CDR1 as SGDLS and CDR2 as YYNGEE. V lost 2 bases to trimming and J lost 1 base, with 9 bases between them. The CDR3 DNA follows: TGTGCCAGCAGCGTCGGGGGCCCGAACACTGAAGCTTTCTTT. Its translation: CASSVGGPNTEAFF.